The 27 T cell receptor beta chains below all came from one sample that was sequenced in a study of blood T cell repertoires in COVID-19. The table came from immunoSEQ multiplex PCR; TCRdb's copy has only in-frame clones and leaves some out. Of fewer than 30,000 clones in the sample, roughly 80% were seen once. Sequencing used peripheral blood. These receptors originate from a woman aged 70-85 years with active or convalescent COVID-19.

Only a few counts were recorded for this clone. V usage is TRBV9 and J usage is TRBJ2-1; D is perhaps TRBD2 (5 bases). Germline V gene data show CDR1 as SGDLS and CDR2 as YYNGEE. The CDR3 has 14 amino acids. V gave up 3 bases and J gave up 4 bases, with 11 bases separating them. This chain's CDR3 is CASSAGSGYNEQFF. Written as DNA, the CDR3 is TGTGCCAGCAGCGCGGGCTCGGGGTACAATGAGCAGTTCTTC. Together with reference TRBV9 and TRBJ2-1, the CDR3 gives the full variable domain: DSGVTQTPKHLITATGQRVTLRCSPRSGDLSVYWYQQSLDQGLQFLIQYYNGEERAKGNILERFSAQQFPDLHSELNLSSLELGDSALYFCASSAGSGYNEQFFGPGTRLTVL.

The rearrangement links TRBV7-3 to TRBJ1-6, with D possibly matching TRBD1 (5 bases). Trimming took off 5 bases at V and 3 bases at J, with 11 bases between the two ends. This CDR3 region has 15 residues. Germline V gives CDR1 SGHTA, CDR2 FQGTGA. CDR3: CASSPWGDYNSPLHF. The CDR3 bases are TGTGCCAGCAGCCCCTGGGGGGACTATAATTCACCCCTCCACTTT.

CDR3 loop: CASSQVLAGGTGELFF. As DNA, the CDR3 is TGCGCCAGCAGCCAAGTACTAGCGGGGGGGACCGGGGAGCTGTTTTTT. The rearrangement links TRBV4-3 to TRBJ2-2; TRBD2 matches at 13 bases. The CDR3 covers 16 residues. Germline CDR1 and CDR2: LGHNA and YSLEER. V lost 1 base and J lost 5; bases outside the gene matches: 1.

The genes are TRBV2 and TRBJ2-7; D is perhaps TRBD2 (7 bases). Per the germline V gene, CDR1 is SNHLY and CDR2 is FYNNEI. The CDR3 loop spans 14 amino acids. The V end lost 8 bases, the J end lost 2 bases, and 16 bases lay between the germline ends. CDR3 coding DNA: TGTGCCAGCCGCCGCGGGGGCAACACCTACGAGCAGTACTTC. Translating gives CASRRGGNTYEQYF.

The chain joins TRBV12-5 to TRBJ2-7; D perhaps matches TRBD1 (5 bases). Germline V gene lookup returns CDR1 LGHNT and CDR2 FRNRAP. V lost 7 bases to trimming and J lost 4 bases, with 14 bases between them. The CDR3 has 13 residues. CDR3 DNA: TGTGCTAGTGCTCCCAGGGTAATTTACGAGCAGTACTTC. Amino acids: CASAPRVIYEQYF. The full variable domain, in which reference TRBV12-5 and TRBJ2-7 provide the parts outside the CDR3, is DARVTQTPRHKVTEMGQEVTMRCQPILGHNTVFWYRQTMMQGLELLAYFRNRAPLDDSGMPKDRFSAEMPDATLATLKIQPSEPRDSAVYFCASAPRVIYEQYFGPGTRLTVT.

J is TRBJ2-5 and V is TRBV6-5; maybe TRBD2 (6 bases). Trimming removed 6 bases at V and 1 base at J, with 9 bases between. The CDR3 sequence is 13 residues long. The germline V gene has CDR1 MNHEY and CDR2 SVGAGI. The CDR3 DNA is TGTGCCAGCAGCCCGGGACTCCAAGAGACCCAGTACTTC. Protein sequence: CASSPGLQETQYF.

The chain is built from TRBV3-1 (or the pseudogene TRBV3-2) and TRBJ1-1; 9 bases fit TRBD1. Germline assignment: CDR1 LGHDT and CDR2 YNNKEL (reference sequence). V lost 3 bases, J lost 5 bases, and 10 bases stayed unmatched. The CDR3 runs 16 residues. The CDR3 nucleotides are TGTGCCAGCAGCCACAGAGCCGGACAGGGGCGGACTGAAGCTTTCTTT. This gives the protein CASSHRAGQGRTEAFF.

Only one count was recorded for this clone. This sequence joins TRBV4-3 and TRBJ2-1, with 8 positions matching TRBD1. CDR1 is LGHNA and CDR2 is YSLEER in the germline V gene. The J segment lost 8 bases and the V segment lost 1 base, leaving 7 bases of the junction unmatched. The CDR3 is 15 amino acids. CDR3 loop: CASSQARGRLDEQFF. The CDR3 nucleotides are TGCGCCAGCAGCCAAGCCAGGGGGCGATTGGATGAGCAGTTCTTC.

The genes are TRBV21-1 and TRBJ1-5. TRBV21-1 corresponds to a pseudogene. The CDR3 consists of 19 residues. The CDR3 loop reads CASSKASSRTFRGNQPQHF. The CDR3 nucleotides read TGTGCCAGCAGCAAAGCTAGCAGCCGAACCTTTCGGGGCAATCAGCCCCAGCATTTT.

J is TRBJ2-3 and V is TRBV6-4; D may be TRBD2 (5 bases). Trimming removed 6 bases at V and 7 bases at J, with 8 bases between. This CDR3 spans 11 amino acids. Germline values: CDR1 MRHNA, CDR2 SNTAGT. CDR3 nucleotide sequence: TGTGCCAGCAGCGAGGGTTATACGCAGTATTTT. It yields the protein CASSEGYTQYF.

This clone is deemed medium-sized. The rearrangement joins TRBV6-1 to TRBJ2-5; no definite D call. V gave up 1 base and J gave up 5 bases, with 8 bases separating them. Germline V gives CDR1 MNHNS, CDR2 SASEGT. The CDR3 loop spans 13 amino acids. The CDR3 DNA is TGTGCCAGCAGTGAAGATTTCGGGGAGACCCAGTACTTC. Translated, it gives CASSEDFGETQYF.

This clone is a singleton in its sample. The rearrangement uses TRBV3-1 (or the pseudogene TRBV3-2) and TRBJ1-1; weak D call: TRBD1 (6 bases). This CDR3 spans 13 amino acids. Germline V gene sequence: CDR1 LGHDT, CDR2 YNNKEL (reference sequence). The V and J ends lost 6 bases and 3 bases respectively, with 11 bases between them. CDR3 residues: CASRTTGHTEAFF. The CDR3 bases are TGTGCCAGCAGGACTACAGGGCACACTGAAGCTTTCTTT.

This clone occurred a few times. The J gene is TRBJ1-2, the V gene TRBV19; 8 bases are shared with TRBD1. The V segment lost 5 bases and the J segment 3 bases; nucleotides outside the gene matches: 14. This CDR3 has 17 residues. From germline, CDR1 is LNHDA and CDR2 SQIVND (reference sequence). CDR3 sequence (DNA): TGTGCCAGTAGTTCTCCGGACAGGGCCTTAAGGGACTATGGCTACACCTTC. Translation: CASSSPDRALRDYGYTF.

Written as DNA, the CDR3 is TGTGCCAGCTCTTCCGGGACAGGGACAGAGACCCAGTACTTC. Its protein product is CASSSGTGTETQYF. The chain is built from TRBV18 and TRBJ2-5, with 9 positions matching TRBD1. CDR1 is KGHSH, CDR2 LQKENI, per germline. The V segment lost 6 bases and the J segment 4 bases; nucleotides outside the gene matches: 6. This CDR3 is built from 14 residues.

The V and J genes are TRBV6-4 and TRBJ1-2; D uncertain. V lost 6 bases to trimming and J lost 4 bases, with 24 bases between them. This CDR3 has 17 amino acids. The germline gives CDR1 MRHNA, CDR2 SNTAGT. The CDR3 protein is CASRKVAGELTSYGYTF. The CDR3 DNA reads TGTGCCAGCAGGAAGGTCGCGGGTGAACTTACTTCCTATGGCTACACCTTC.

This chain links TRBV7-2 with TRBJ1-5; 8 bases align to TRBD1. CDR1 is SGHTA and CDR2 is FQGNSA in the germline V gene. The junction had 2 bases not matched to a gene; V was cut back by 5 bases and J by 5 bases. The CDR3 runs 13 residues. For the CDR3, the DNA is TGTGCCAGCAGCCTGGACAGGGATCAGCCCCAGCATTTT. It is translated as CASSLDRDQPQHF.

The chain combines TRBV27 with TRBJ1-2, with TRBD1 identical over 8 bases. This CDR3 comprises 15 residues. J lost 4 bases, V lost 5 bases, and 9 bases had no gene match. The germline CDR1 and CDR2 sequences are MNHEY and SMNVEV (reference sequence). CDR3 DNA sequence: TGTGCCAGCAGTCCTTGGACAGGGAGAGGCTATGGCTACACCTTC. Its protein is CASSPWTGRGYGYTF.

The V gene is TRBV19, the J gene TRBJ2-2, with TRBD1 identical over 7 bases. This CDR3 has 15 amino acids. Per the germline V gene, CDR1 is LNHDA and CDR2 is SQIVND (reference sequence). With 7 bases clipped from V and 1 base from J, the junction kept 6 bases outside the gene matches. CDR3 protein: CASTEGDRNTGELFF. The CDR3, as DNA: TGTGCCAGTACCGAAGGGGACAGGAACACCGGGGAGCTGTTTTTT.

This clone has only a few counts. The chain is built from TRBV6-1 and TRBJ2-3; 10 bases are a match to TRBD2. The CDR3 extends over 16 amino acids. Per the germline V gene, CDR1 is MNHNS and CDR2 is SASEGT. The V gene end was trimmed by 4 bases and the J gene end by 5 bases; junction bases not matched to a gene: 9. CDR3: CASSVEAGGPGDTQYF. The CDR3, as DNA: TGTGCCAGCAGTGTGGAAGCGGGGGGGCCGGGAGATACGCAGTATTTT.

This chain links TRBV3-1 (or the pseudogene TRBV3-2) with TRBJ2-6; possible D gene TRBD1, 6 bases. CDR1 LGHDT and CDR2 YNNKEL come from the germline V gene (reference sequence). V dropped 3 bases and J dropped 0 bases, with 6 bases sitting between them. CDR3 length: 15 amino acids. The CDR3 spells CASSQDSSGANVLTF. The CDR3 region has the DNA TGTGCCAGCAGCCAGGACAGCTCTGGGGCCAACGTCCTGACTTTC.

The V and J genes are TRBV9 and TRBJ2-1, with 7 positions matching TRBD2. The CDR3 runs 15 residues. Germline trimming cut 4 bases from V and 6 bases from J; bases unmatched to any gene: 10. Germline V gives CDR1 SGDLS, CDR2 YYNGEE. The CDR3 is CASSPGPSGANEQFF. For the CDR3, the DNA is TGTGCCAGCAGCCCGGGTCCTAGCGGAGCCAATGAGCAGTTCTTC. Looking up the rest from reference TRBV9 and TRBJ2-1 gives the full variable domain: DSGVTQTPKHLITATGQRVTLRCSPRSGDLSVYWYQQSLDQGLQFLIQYYNGEERAKGNILERFSAQQFPDLHSELNLSSLELGDSALYFCASSPGPSGANEQFFGPGTRLTVL.

This clone was counted once. The rearrangement uses TRBV7-9 and TRBJ1-2; 11 bases agree with TRBD1. In germline, CDR1 is SEHNR, CDR2 FQNEAQ (reference sequence). J gave up 8 bases and V 3 bases, and 8 bases lay outside the gene matches. This CDR3 is built from 15 residues. CDR3 sequence: CASSFPGQGARGYTF. Written as DNA, the CDR3 is TGTGCCAGCAGCTTCCCCGGACAGGGGGCGCGGGGCTACACCTTC.

The V gene is TRBV11-3, the J gene TRBJ2-1; 7 positions match TRBD2. Germline loops: CDR1 SGHNT, CDR2 YENEEA. The CDR3 has 14 residues. The ends lost 4 bases at V and 6 bases at J; junction bases unmatched: 6. The chain's CDR3 is CASSWASGANEQFF. As DNA, the CDR3 is TGTGCCAGCAGCTGGGCTAGCGGAGCCAATGAGCAGTTCTTC.

This clone was seen only a few times. The chain couples TRBV19 to TRBJ1-6; the D gene is possibly TRBD1 (6 bases). Trimming shortened V by 4 bases and J by 12 bases, and 10 bases separated the two germline ends. Germline V CDR1 and CDR2: LNHDA, SQIVND (reference sequence). The CDR3 covers 12 residues. The CDR3 loop is CASSTRGGPLHF. In nucleotides, the CDR3 is TGTGCCAGTAGTACCCGAGGGGGACCCCTCCACTTT.

The chain links TRBV27 to TRBJ1-1, with D uncertain. This CDR3 region has 16 residues. The germline CDR1 and CDR2 sequences are MNHEY and SMNVEV (reference sequence). Trimming left V 3 bases short and J 1 base short, with 15 bases between. Here the CDR3 DNA reads TGTGCCAGCAGTTTGTACCCCAGGATGGGGAACACTGAAGCTTTCTTT. Protein sequence: CASSLYPRMGNTEAFF.

This sequence joins TRBV28 and TRBJ1-5; D gene unclear. Germline CDR1 reads MDHEN; CDR2 reads SYDVKM. V shed 6 bases and J shed 3 bases, with 12 bases lying between them. There are 14 residues in the CDR3. The CDR3 sequence: CASRVSPPNQPQHF. CDR3 nucleotide sequence: TGTGCCAGCAGAGTTAGTCCCCCCAATCAGCCCCAGCATTTT.

V usage is TRBV2 and J usage is TRBJ2-7; TRBD2 might be the D (7 bases). This CDR3 comprises 12 residues. Germline V gene lookup returns CDR1 SNHLY and CDR2 FYNNEI. The CDR3 nucleotides are TGTGCTACCGGCGGGGGCCCTTACGAGCAGTACTTC. Residues: CATGGGPYEQYF.